The sequence of this T cell receptor (beta chain) was determined in a study of cytotoxic CD8 clonotypes in ibrutinib-treated CLL (TCRdb year 2021). Notes on the research overall: In this cohort, 15 patients were treatment-naive and about ten were relapsed/refractory, while 17 to 18 had unmutated IGHV. Every remission and progressive disease sample was obtained while ibrutinib was still being received by the patients. Cryopreserved peripheral blood mononuclear cells were collected before treatment, at response, and at either disease progression or sustained remission. Longitudinal samples were obtainable from about 30% of the roughly 90 participants in the trial. Partial responses were observed in about 25 patients and complete responses in 2; after a median follow-up of 68 months, remission was maintained in 14 patients and progression was observed in approximately 12. Samples averaged about 260,000 productive templates and 90,000 to 95,000 productive rearrangements. The response samples were drawn at a median of around eleven months into treatment, with a range of roughly 6 to 36 months. General study outcomes and caveats: An increase in clonality was observed at ibrutinib response, with clonality remaining stable during sustained remission and falling back toward baseline at progression. Public clonotypes were rare and either contracted or stayed stable during treatment, and the rise in clonality at ibrutinib response reflected the expansion of private clonotypes. Sampling times were not matched between patients in sustained remission and patients whose disease was progressing, and lymph node repertoires were not examined. Baseline clonality exceeded that of age-matched healthy donors and correlated strongly with circulating CD8+ T-cell counts.

A MiSeq instrument was used for deep resolution sequencing, which targeted depths ranging from 1 in 1 million up to 1 in 200,000 T cells, with coverage averaging 10x for each clonotype. The immunoSEQ hsTCRB Kit was used to generate TCR beta libraries. The original pipeline was this. The data were analyzed with ImmunoSEQ Analyzer and ImmunoSEQ Data Assistant, and V, D and J gene assignments followed IMGT definitions. Clonality, which ranges from 0 to 1, was calculated by subtracting the normalized Shannon entropy of productive rearrangement frequencies from one. Public clonotype analysis was restricted to overrepresented clonotypes comprising at least 0.05% of each patient's repertoire. Around 14 repertoires from age-matched healthy donors, obtained from immuneACCESS, served as clonality controls. TCRdb took over this immuneACCESS table, retaining in-frame rearrangements with V and J assigned. Such tables are incomplete; in checked studies, under half of the missing clones stem from an unresolved V gene, and the remainder is unexplained. For V, J and clone size, that table is used; D and trimming come from the DNA. Here the sample has roughly 200,000 clones; about two thirds occur a single time. Jointly, the top ten make up 13% of the sample.

In regard to this clone: What this receptor recognizes is not known. No base quality information exists; no much larger clone differs at one position.

The time point label on this specimen signifies: roughly 25 months on ibrutinib. Around 2 micrograms of genomic DNA were extracted from cryopreserved PBMCs for TCR beta library preparation. High-throughput TCR beta sequencing was performed on longitudinal blood samples from CLL patients receiving ibrutinib monotherapy. Patients were enrolled in a phase 2 open-label single-center ibrutinib monotherapy trial. The CDR3 starts with the cysteine, ends with the phenylalanine, and has 13 residues. Only CDR3 DNA is held: 39 bases, read in frame from base 1. The germline V gene sets CDR1 to MDHEN and CDR2 to SYDVKM. The trim is 5 bases for V and 2 bases for J, with a gap of 10 bases between the germline ends.

Sequencing used PBMCs, obtained after 24 months of ibrutinib treatment. The chain was built from TRBV28 and TRBJ2-7; possibly the D gene is TRBD2, per 6 matching bases. This sequence originates from a human donor with chronic lymphocytic leukemia. The nucleotide sequence reads TGTGCCAGCAGTCTGGGACTGGCCTACGAGCAGTACTTC. Its protein product is CASSLGLAYEQYF.